Here is one TCR beta chain with its context. As handled by the study authors: The assay estimated nucleated cells by amplifying reference gene primers. Generated by immunoSEQ multiplex PCR, the TCRdb table keeps only in-frame clones and is missing some. The V and J calls and clone size were taken over from that table, and D and trimming were inferred from the DNA. Of some 45,000 clones listed, around 91% are singletons. This entry comes from a study of blood T cell repertoires in COVID-19. Overall study: The United States, Italy and Spain provided the acute and convalescent COVID-19 samples.

V lost 4 bases and J lost 0; bases outside the gene matches: 8. Looked up from germline, CDR1 is SNHLY and CDR2 is FYNNEI. The CDR3 extends over 16 amino acids. Sequencing used peripheral blood. This sequence was found in a man between 45 and 60 years old with active COVID-19. The V call is TRBV2, the J call TRBJ1-2; 7 nucleotides match TRBD1. CDR3 amino acids: CASSVIGTASNYGYTF. In DNA, the CDR3 is TGTGCCAGCAGTGTCATCGGGACAGCATCTAACTATGGCTACACCTTC.